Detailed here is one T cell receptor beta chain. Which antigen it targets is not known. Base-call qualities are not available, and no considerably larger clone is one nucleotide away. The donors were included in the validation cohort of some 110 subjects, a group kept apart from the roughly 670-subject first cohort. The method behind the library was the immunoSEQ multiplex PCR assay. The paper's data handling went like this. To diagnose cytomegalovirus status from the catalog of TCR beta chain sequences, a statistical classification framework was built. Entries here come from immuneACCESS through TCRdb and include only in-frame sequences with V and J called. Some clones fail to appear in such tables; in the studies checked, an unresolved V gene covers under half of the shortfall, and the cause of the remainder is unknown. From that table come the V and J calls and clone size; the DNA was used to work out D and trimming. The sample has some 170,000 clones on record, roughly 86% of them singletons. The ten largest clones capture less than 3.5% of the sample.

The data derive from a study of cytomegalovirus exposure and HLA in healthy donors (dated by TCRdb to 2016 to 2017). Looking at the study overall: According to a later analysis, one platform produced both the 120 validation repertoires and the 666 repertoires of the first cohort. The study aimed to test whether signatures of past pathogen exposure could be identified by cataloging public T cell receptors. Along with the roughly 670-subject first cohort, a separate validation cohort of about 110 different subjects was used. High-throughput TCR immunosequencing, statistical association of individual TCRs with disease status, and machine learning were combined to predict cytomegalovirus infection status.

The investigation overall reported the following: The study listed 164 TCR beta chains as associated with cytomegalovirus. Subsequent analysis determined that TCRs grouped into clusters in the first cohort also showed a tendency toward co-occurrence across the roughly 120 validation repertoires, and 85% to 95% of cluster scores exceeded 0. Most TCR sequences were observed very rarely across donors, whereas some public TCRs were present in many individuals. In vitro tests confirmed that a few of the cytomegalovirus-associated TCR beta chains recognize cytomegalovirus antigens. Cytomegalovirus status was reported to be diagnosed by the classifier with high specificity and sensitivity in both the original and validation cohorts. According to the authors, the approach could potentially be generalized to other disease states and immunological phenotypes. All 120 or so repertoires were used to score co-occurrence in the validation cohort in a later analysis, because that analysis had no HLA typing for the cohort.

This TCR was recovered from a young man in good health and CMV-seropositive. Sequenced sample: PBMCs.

The DNA reads TGCGCCAGCAGCTTGGAGGCAGGGCGAATAGATACGCAGTATTTT. Its translation reads: CASSLEAGRIDTQYF. This receptor chain uses TRBV5-1 and TRBJ2-3; a tentative D call is TRBD1 (5 bases match). As encoded in the germline V gene, CDR1 is SGHRS while CDR2 is YFSETQ. The cysteine opens and the phenylalanine closes a CDR3 of 15 amino acids. Only the CDR3 region is kept as DNA, spanning 45 bases read in frame from base 1. V is clipped by 0 bases and J by 5 bases, and the sequence between their germline boundaries is 13 bases long.